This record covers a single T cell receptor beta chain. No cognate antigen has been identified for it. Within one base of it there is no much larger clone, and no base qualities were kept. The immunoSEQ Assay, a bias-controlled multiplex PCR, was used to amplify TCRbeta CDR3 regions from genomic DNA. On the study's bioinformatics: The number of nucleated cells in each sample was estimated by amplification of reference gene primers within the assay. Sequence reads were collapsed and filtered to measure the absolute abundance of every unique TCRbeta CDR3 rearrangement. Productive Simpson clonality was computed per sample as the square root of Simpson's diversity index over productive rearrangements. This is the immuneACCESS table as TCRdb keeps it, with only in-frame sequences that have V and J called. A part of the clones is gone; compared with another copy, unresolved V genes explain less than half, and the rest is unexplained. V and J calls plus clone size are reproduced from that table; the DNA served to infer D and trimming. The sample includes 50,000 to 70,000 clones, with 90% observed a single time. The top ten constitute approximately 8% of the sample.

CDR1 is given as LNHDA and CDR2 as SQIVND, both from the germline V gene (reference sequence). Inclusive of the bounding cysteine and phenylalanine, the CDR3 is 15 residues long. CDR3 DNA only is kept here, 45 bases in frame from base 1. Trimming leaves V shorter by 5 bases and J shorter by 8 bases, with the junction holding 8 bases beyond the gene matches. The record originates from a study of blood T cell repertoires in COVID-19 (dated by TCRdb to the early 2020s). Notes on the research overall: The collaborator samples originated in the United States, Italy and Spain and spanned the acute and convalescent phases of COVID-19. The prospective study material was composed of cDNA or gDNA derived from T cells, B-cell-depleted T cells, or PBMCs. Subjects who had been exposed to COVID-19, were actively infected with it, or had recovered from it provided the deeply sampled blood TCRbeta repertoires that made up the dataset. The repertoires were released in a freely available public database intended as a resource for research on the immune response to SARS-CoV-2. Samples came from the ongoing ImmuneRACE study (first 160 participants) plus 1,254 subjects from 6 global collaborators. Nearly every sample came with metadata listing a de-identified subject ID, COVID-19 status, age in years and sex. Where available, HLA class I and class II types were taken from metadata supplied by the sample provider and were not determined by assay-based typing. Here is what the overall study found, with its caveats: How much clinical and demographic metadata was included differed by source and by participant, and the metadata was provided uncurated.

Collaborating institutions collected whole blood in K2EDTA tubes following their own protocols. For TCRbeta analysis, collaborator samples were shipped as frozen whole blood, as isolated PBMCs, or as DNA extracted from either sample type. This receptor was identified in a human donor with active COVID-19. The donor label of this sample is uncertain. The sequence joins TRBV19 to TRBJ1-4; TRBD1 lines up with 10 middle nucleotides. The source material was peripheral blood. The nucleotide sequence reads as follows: TGTGCCAGTAGTCCCGACAGGGGGCGCCGAGAAAAACTGTTTTTT. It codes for CASSPDRGRREKLFF.